This T cell receptor beta chain was captured in a study of blood T cell repertoires in COVID-19. Study context: The United States, Italy and Spain provided the acute and convalescent COVID-19 samples. Sample material is recorded as cDNA or gDNA derived from T cells, B-cell-depleted T cells, or PBMCs.

This CDR3 region has 14 residues. Germline V CDR1 and CDR2: MNHEY, SVGAGI. V lost 10 bases to trimming and J lost 5 bases; unmatched junction nucleotides: 10. As handled by the study authors: Amplification of reference gene primers provided the estimated nucleated cell counts. Only in-frame clones appear in the TCRdb table, and some are missing; sequencing was by immunoSEQ multiplex PCR. The V and J calls and the clone size are those of that table, but D and trimming were determined from the DNA. The sample records over 85,000 clones, 87% being singletons. The chain is built from TRBV6-5 and TRBJ1-1; the match to TRBD1 covers 10 bases. The source material was peripheral blood. The sequence derives from a human donor with acute or convalescent COVID-19. The donor label of this sample is uncertain. CDR3 bases: TGTGCCACCGCGGGGACAGGGGCGGTGACTGAAGCTTTCTTT. Protein product: CATAGTGAVTEAFF.